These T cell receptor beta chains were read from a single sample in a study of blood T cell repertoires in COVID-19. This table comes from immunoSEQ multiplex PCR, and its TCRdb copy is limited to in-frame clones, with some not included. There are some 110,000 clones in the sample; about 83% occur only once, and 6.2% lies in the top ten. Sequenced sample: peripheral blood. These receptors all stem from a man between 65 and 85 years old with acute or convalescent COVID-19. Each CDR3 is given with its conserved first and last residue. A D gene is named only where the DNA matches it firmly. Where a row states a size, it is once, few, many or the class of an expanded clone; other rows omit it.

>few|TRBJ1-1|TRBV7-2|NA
CASSLARAGTEAFF
TGTGCCAGCAGCTTAGCGCGGGCAGGCACTGAAGCTTTCTTT
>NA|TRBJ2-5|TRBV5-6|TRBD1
CASSLTGGGETQYF
TGTGCCAGCAGTTTGACAGGGGGCGGGGAGACCCAGTACTTC
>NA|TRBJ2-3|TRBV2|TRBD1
CASSRDRSTDTQYF
TGTGCCAGCAGTCGGGACAGGAGCACAGATACGCAGTATTTT
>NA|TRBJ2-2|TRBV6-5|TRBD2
CASSWGGANTGELFF
TGTGCCAGCAGTTGGGGAGGGGCGAACACCGGGGAGCTGTTTTTT
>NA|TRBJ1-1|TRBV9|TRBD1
CASSPTGASTEAFF
TGTGCCAGCTCTCCGACAGGGGCGAGCACTGAAGCTTTCTTT
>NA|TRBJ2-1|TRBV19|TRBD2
CASMGTSGTYNEQFF
TGTGCCAGTATGGGGACTAGCGGAACCTACAATGAGCAGTTCTTC
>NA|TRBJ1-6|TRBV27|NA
CASNPRRDNSPLHF
TGTGCCAGCAACCCCCGGCGGGATAATTCACCCCTCCACTTT
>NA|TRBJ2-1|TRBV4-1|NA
CASSQDHLASYNEQFF
TGCGCCAGCAGCCAAGATCATTTGGCTAGCTACAATGAGCAGTTCTTC
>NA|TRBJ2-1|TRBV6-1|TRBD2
CASSDRTSGRNEQFF
TGTGCCAGCAGTGACCGGACTAGCGGAAGGAATGAGCAGTTCTTC
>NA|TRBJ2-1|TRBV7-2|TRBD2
CASSRTSGDEQFF
TGTGCCAGCAGCCGGACTAGCGGGGACGAGCAGTTCTTC
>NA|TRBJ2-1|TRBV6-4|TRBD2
CASSDGGGLAGHEQFF
TGTGCCAGCAGTGATGGCGGGGGACTAGCGGGACATGAGCAGTTCTTC
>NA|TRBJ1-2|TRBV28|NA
CASSLGTSNYGYTF
TGTGCCAGCTCTTTGGGGACATCTAACTATGGCTACACCTTC
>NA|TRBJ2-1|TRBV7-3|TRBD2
CASSFLRASGTNEQFF
TGTGCCAGCAGCTTCTTAAGGGCTAGCGGGACTAATGAGCAGTTCTTC
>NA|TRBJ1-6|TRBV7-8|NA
CASSLVGGGNSPLHF
TGTGCCAGCAGCTTAGTGGGAGGTGGTAATTCACCCCTCCACTTT
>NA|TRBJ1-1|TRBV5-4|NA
CASSLEGKRPEAFF
TGTGCCAGCAGCTTGGAAGGCAAGAGGCCTGAAGCTTTCTTT
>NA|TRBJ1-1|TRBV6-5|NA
CATSTQGKEAFF
TGTGCCACCTCAACACAGGGAAAAGAAGCTTTCTTT
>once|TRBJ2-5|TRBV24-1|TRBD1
CATSDPQGAAETQYF
TGTGCCACCAGTGATCCTCAGGGGGCGGCGGAGACCCAGTACTTC
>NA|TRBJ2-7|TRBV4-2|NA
CASSPGTPTTEQYF
TGTGCCAGCAGCCCCGGGACTCCCACGACCGAGCAGTACTTC
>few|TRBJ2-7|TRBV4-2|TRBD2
CASSQGNLLSGRNYEQYF
TGTGCCAGCAGCCAAGGAAATTTGCTTAGCGGGCGGAACTACGAGCAGTACTTC
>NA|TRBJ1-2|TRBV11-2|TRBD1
CASSLGDSLNYGYTF
TGTGCCAGCAGCTTGGGGGACAGTCTAAACTATGGCTACACCTTC
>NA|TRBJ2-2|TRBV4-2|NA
CASSQATGELFF
TGTGCCAGCAGCCAAGCGACCGGGGAGCTGTTTTTT
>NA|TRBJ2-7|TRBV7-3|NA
CASSFQQGYEQYF
TGTGCCAGCAGCTTCCAACAGGGTTACGAGCAGTACTTC